This T cell receptor (beta chain) was identified in a study of blood T cell repertoires in COVID-19. Study-wide context: Specimens from acute and convalescent COVID-19 originated in the United States, Italy and Spain. In each case, the material was cDNA or gDNA derived from T cells, B-cell-depleted T cells, or PBMCs.

Authors' methods: How many nucleated cells were present was estimated from reference gene primer amplification. This table comes from immunoSEQ multiplex PCR, and its TCRdb copy is limited to in-frame clones, with some not included. The DNA was the basis for D and trimming; V, J and clone size are from that table. The data hold around 280,000 clones, with approximately 83% observed a single time. V lost 6 bases and J 8 bases, leaving 16 bases between the germline ends. The CDR3 runs 13 residues. Germline CDR1 is SQVTM and CDR2 is ANQGSEA. Sequenced: peripheral blood. The receptor was isolated from a woman aged 25 to 39 who had recovered from COVID-19. The rearrangement uses TRBV29-1 and TRBJ1-4, with a weak D call TRBD1 (6 bases). CDR3 DNA sequence: TGCAGCGTCGCCCGGGACATGGGGGAAAAACTGTTTTTT. Translation gives CSVARDMGEKLFF. Using reference TRBV29-1 and TRBJ1-4 for the parts outside the CDR3, the full variable domain is SAVISQKPSRDICQRGTSLTIQCQVDSQVTMMFWYRQQPGQSLTLIATANQGSEATYESGFVIDKFPISRPNLTFSTLTVSNMSPEDSSIYLCSVARDMGEKLFFGSGTQLSVL.